One sample yielded the 18 T cell receptor beta chains listed below, sequenced in a study of T cells in Graves' hyperthyroidism and ophthalmopathy. Regions amplified from RNA transcripts were the TCR beta CDR3 regions. Carried out on the TCR CDR3, a first-round RT-PCR used the HTBI primer set. TCRdb used MiXCR to reprocess the multiplex PCR reads, holding one entry per CDR3 protein. The table lists 400,000 to 450,000 distinct CDR3 sequences, roughly 15% of them singletons. Specimen: blood. Receptor source: a man younger than 35 with Graves' ophthalmopathy.

This clonotype showed up many times. The chain is built from TRBV20-1 and TRBJ2-1, with 7 positions matching TRBD2. Germline values: CDR1 DFQATT, CDR2 SNEGSKA (reference sequence). Trimming at V came to 0 bases and at J to 5 bases, leaving 13 bases not matched to a gene. The CDR3 spans 17 residues. The CDR3 sequence is CSARDGVWGTIDNEQFF. Here the CDR3 DNA reads TGCAGTGCTAGAGATGGGGTTTGGGGGACTATCGACAATGAGCAGTTCTTC.

This clonotype was picked up a small number of times. The rearrangement links TRBV5-4 to TRBJ2-3; D may match TRBD1 or TRBD2 (5 bases each). CDR3 length equals 17 residues. V lost 4 bases, J lost 0 bases, and 18 bases lay in between. CDR1 SGHNT and CDR2 YYREEE come from the germline V gene (reference sequence). The CDR3 region is CASSLGGVAFSTDTQYF. The CDR3 nucleotides are TGTGCCAGCAGCCTTGGGGGAGTAGCCTTTAGCACAGATACGCAGTATTTT.

As to this clonotype: A single base separates this from a much larger clone, so it may be a read error. Likely a read error: the CDR3 ends without its conserved phenylalanine or tryptophan. This sequence joins TRBV27 and TRBJ1-2; 7 bases align to TRBD1. Germline V gene data show CDR1 as MNHEY and CDR2 as SMNVEV (reference sequence). The CDR3 contains 14 residues. The V segment lost 3 bases and the J segment 3 bases; nucleotides outside the gene matches: 4. CDR3 region: CASSFPGGDYGYTL. The CDR3 bases are TGTGCCAGCAGTTTCCCAGGGGGGGACTATGGCTACACCCTC.

The rearrangement links TRBV11-2 to TRBJ2-3; weak D call: TRBD1 (6 bases). V dropped 9 bases and J dropped 14 bases, with 24 bases sitting between them. The CDR3 contains 13 residues. Looked up from germline, CDR1 is SGHAT and CDR2 is FQNNGV. Here the CDR3 reads CASGRRGTDTRYF. The CDR3, as DNA: TGTGCCAGTGGACGCAGGGGCACAGATACCCGGTATTTT.

This clonotype was seen many times. J is TRBJ1-5 and V is TRBV7-8; 8 bases line up with TRBD1. Germline V gene sequence: CDR1 SGHVS, CDR2 FQNEAQ. V was clipped by 5 bases and J by 2 bases; unmatched bases: 8. This CDR3 is 16 amino acids long. The CDR3 coding sequence is TGTGCCAGCAGCGCCCATGAGGGACAGGGCAATCAGCCCCAGCATTTT. This codes for CASSAHEGQGNQPQHF.

The J gene is TRBJ1-1, the V gene TRBV18; maybe TRBD1 (5 bases). In germline, CDR1 is KGHSH, CDR2 LQKENI. The length of the CDR3 is 14 residues. V was trimmed by 3 bases and J by 1 base, leaving 9 bases between them. The CDR3 is CASSPQTENTEAFF. The CDR3 bases are TGTGCCAGCTCACCCCAGACAGAGAACACTGAAGCTTTCTTT. The variable domain in full, with the rest retrieved from reference TRBV18 and TRBJ1-1, is NAGVMQNPRHLVRRRGQEARLRCSPMKGHSHVYWYRQLPEEGLKFMVYLQKENIIDESGMPKERFSAEFPKEGPSILRIQQVVRGDSAAYFCASSPQTENTEAFFGQGTRLTVV.

This clonotype showed up many times. The V call is TRBV11-2, the J call TRBJ2-7, with D possibly matching TRBD1 (6 bases). This CDR3 is built from 14 residues. Germline CDR1 and CDR2: SGHAT and FQNNGV. V was pared by 0 bases and J by 7 bases, with 13 bases between. The CDR3 DNA is TGTGCCAGCAGCTTAGAGTATACAGGGTTAGAGCAGTACTTC. It encodes CASSLEYTGLEQYF.

In its sample, this clonotype was seen many times. The chain combines TRBV10-3 with TRBJ2-3; 13 bases match TRBD2. Germline V gene lookup returns CDR1 ENHRY and CDR2 SYGVKD. The V segment lost 5 bases and the J segment 5 bases; nucleotides outside the gene matches: 1. CDR3 length: 14 residues. CDR3 amino acids: CAISRTSGRDTQYF. Here the CDR3 DNA reads TGTGCCATCAGTCGGACTAGCGGGAGAGATACGCAGTATTTT.

This clonotype was recorded only once. This chain joins TRBV29-1 and TRBJ1-1; 7 bases line up with TRBD1. Per the germline V gene, CDR1 is SQVTM and CDR2 is ANQGSEA. The CDR3 has 13 amino acids. J gave up 2 bases and V 6 bases, and 6 bases lay outside the gene matches. CDR3 DNA sequence: TGCAGCGTCCGAGGGGGCAACAACACTGAAGCTTTCTTT. As protein: CSVRGGNNTEAFF.

There are many counts of this clonotype. The rearrangement links TRBV2 to TRBJ2-3; TRBD2 matches at 8 bases. Trimming took 6 bases from V and 6 from J; bases not matched to a gene: 11. There are 15 residues in the CDR3. The germline V gene has CDR1 SNHLY and CDR2 FYNNEI. Written as DNA, the CDR3 is TGTGCCAGCAGCGGAGGACTAGCCACACCGGATACGCAGTATTTT. Its protein product is CASSGGLATPDTQYF.

This clonotype came up many times. V and J are TRBV20-1 and TRBJ1-4; no definite D call. The CDR3 loop spans 13 amino acids. V was cut by 6 bases and J by 8 bases, with 16 bases left in between. CDR1 and CDR2 from the germline V gene are DFQATT and SNEGSKA (reference sequence). The CDR3 protein is CSAPEGLGEKLFF. The CDR3 DNA reads as TGCAGTGCCCCAGAGGGTCTAGGAGAAAAACTGTTTTTT.

The chain recombines TRBV18 with TRBJ1-2; TRBD1 matches at 7 bases. V shed 6 bases and J 8 bases; nucleotides not matched to a gene: 21. The CDR3 is 17 amino acids. Germline assignment: CDR1 KGHSH and CDR2 LQKENI. CDR3 DNA: TGTGCCAGCTCCCCTTTCGTTGACAGGGAAGGAGTCGAGGGCTACACCTTC. Translation gives CASSPFVDREGVEGYTF.

This clonotype has only a few counts. The chain couples TRBV19 to TRBJ1-1; D is perhaps TRBD1 (5 bases). The CDR3 has 16 residues. V dropped 7 bases and J dropped 3 bases, with 21 bases sitting between them. The germline V gene has CDR1 LNHDA and CDR2 SQIVND (reference sequence). The CDR3 nucleotides read TGTGCCAGTAAGACAGTTACAAGAACTTGGGACACTGAAGCTTTCTTT. Its translation is CASKTVTRTWDTEAFF.

The rearrangement uses TRBV5-1 and TRBJ2-7; 7 bases match TRBD1. The CDR3 is 16 amino acids. Germline V gene sequence: CDR1 SGHRS, CDR2 YFSETQ. The junction had 9 bases not matched to a gene; V was cut back by 3 bases and J by 0 bases. This CDR3 reads CASSSINRGPSYEQYF. DNA for the CDR3: TGCGCCAGCAGCTCTATTAACAGGGGCCCCTCCTACGAGCAGTACTTC.

The V and J genes are TRBV6-5 and TRBJ2-7; D possibly uses TRBD1 or TRBD2 (5 bases each). The germline V gene has CDR1 MNHEY and CDR2 SVGAGI. Trimming took off 2 bases at V and 7 bases at J, with 9 bases between the two ends. This CDR3 is 12 amino acids long. The CDR3 region is CASSYEGFEQYF. In DNA, the CDR3 is TGTGCCAGCAGTTACGAGGGGTTTGAGCAGTACTTC.

The rearrangement uses TRBV14 and TRBJ1-1; D is unclear. V was trimmed by 0 bases and J by 0 bases, leaving 5 bases between them. The CDR3 is 14 residues long. CDR1 and CDR2 from the germline V gene are SGHDN and FVKESK. This CDR3 is CASSQEQLNTEAFF. CDR3 DNA sequence: TGTGCCAGCAGCCAAGAACAGCTGAACACTGAAGCTTTCTTT. Full variable domain (missing parts from reference TRBV14 and TRBJ1-1): EAGVTQFPSHSVIEKGQTVTLRCDPISGHDNLYWYRRVMGKEIKFLLHFVKESKQDESGMPNNRFLAERTGGTYSTLKVQPAELEDSGVYFCASSQEQLNTEAFFGQGTRLTVV.

Of note for this clonotype: Just one base apart from a much larger clone, this may be a read error. This likely comes from a read error, as the CDR3 has no conserved phenylalanine or tryptophan at its end. The V gene is TRBV12-3 or TRBV12-4, the J gene TRBJ2-7, with TRBD2 identical over 10 bases. This CDR3 has 16 residues. V shed 1 base, J shed 4 bases, and the junction held 7 bases outside the gene matches. The CDR3 protein is CASSLGVAGGTYEQYL. For the CDR3, the DNA is TGTGCCAGCAGTTTAGGAGTAGCGGGGGGAACATACGAGCAGTACCTC.

This clonotype was seen a few times. The rearrangement links TRBV20-1 to TRBJ1-3; tentative D call: TRBD1 (5 bases). The CDR3 runs to 15 residues. Trimming removed 0 bases from V and 0 bases from J, with 9 bases in between. CDR1 is DFQATT and CDR2 is SNEGSKA in the germline V gene (reference sequence). The CDR3 DNA follows: TGCAGTGCTAGAGAAGCCGACAGCTCTGGAAACACCATATATTTT. Translated, it gives CSAREADSSGNTIYF.